This T cell receptor (beta chain) originates from a study of tumor and adjacent non-tumor tissue in lung cancer. Study-level background: Samples averaged about 4.17 million productive TCRbeta reads each. Study observations and caveats: Tumor tissue had significantly higher TCR diversity than normal lung.

RNA was extracted from bulk tissue without any cell sorting. The germline V gene has CDR1 SEHNR and CDR2 FQNEAQ (reference sequence). V was cut by 1 base and J by 4 bases, with 7 bases left in between. This CDR3 comprises 13 residues. In regard to this clonotype: Its antigen remains unidentified.

The library came from three nested PCR rounds adapted from ARM-PCR protocols. TCRdb passed the multiplex PCR reads through MiXCR, listing each CDR3 protein once. Here the sample spans about 200,000 distinct CDR3 sequences, 71% being singletons. The TCR originated in a man aged 60-69 years with non-small cell lung cancer. The rearrangement joins TRBV7-9 to TRBJ2-5, with D hard to call. Sequenced input: lung tumor tissue. DNA of the CDR3: TGTGCCAGCAGCTTAGGACAAGGAGAGACCCAGTACTTC. The encoded protein is CASSLGQGETQYF.